This section outlines one T cell receptor (beta chain) sequence together with its context. Authors' analysis steps: Estimates of nucleated cell counts were drawn from the amplification of reference gene primers. Produced via immunoSEQ multiplex PCR; TCRdb's table is partial and in-frame only. That table furnishes V, J and clone size, whereas the DNA furnished D and trimming. The sample holds some 90,000 clones; 80% are singletons and the top ten take about a tenth. These data come from a study of blood T cell repertoires in COVID-19. Study information: The study drew acute and convalescent COVID-19 samples from the United States, Italy and Spain. Sample material is recorded as cDNA or gDNA derived from T cells, B-cell-depleted T cells, or PBMCs.

V was shortened by 6 bases and J by 2 bases, with 10 bases between the two germline ends. This CDR3 has 13 residues. Germline assignment: CDR1 MNHEY and CDR2 SVGAGI. The receptor comes from a woman in her seventies with acute or convalescent COVID-19. Material for sequencing was peripheral blood. The rearrangement joins TRBV6-5 to TRBJ1-2; TRBD1 is a possible D gene (6 bases). The CDR3 nucleotides read TGTGCCAGCAGGGCCGGGACAAACTATGGCTACACCTTC. Its protein product is CASRAGTNYGYTF.